The sequence of this T cell receptor (beta chain) was determined in a study of cytomegalovirus exposure and HLA in healthy donors. Study-wide results and caveats: After further analysis at a later stage, roughly 16,000 TCR beta sequences were associated with HLA alleles at 0.05 false discovery rate.

In the PCR, 60 Vbeta and 13 Jbeta primers were used. Profiled with immunoSEQ multiplex PCR; TCRdb holds only in-frame clones, not every one. The sample lists 100,000 to 120,000 clones; 60% to 85% were seen once. This clone was recorded only once. The antigen remains undetermined. CDR3 size: 14 residues. Germline V lookup: CDR1 MNHEY, CDR2 SVGAGI. Between the trimmed V and J ends, which lost 5 bases and 7 bases, there was a span of 17 bases. This clonotype was obtained from a woman in her thirties in good health and CMV-seronegative. The chain combines TRBV6-5 with TRBJ1-2; a weak D match, TRBD1 (5 bases). Sequenced sample: PBMCs. The CDR3 reads CASSNFPQGPGYTF. CDR3 coding DNA: TGTGCCAGCAGTAACTTTCCCCAGGGTCCTGGCTACACCTTC.